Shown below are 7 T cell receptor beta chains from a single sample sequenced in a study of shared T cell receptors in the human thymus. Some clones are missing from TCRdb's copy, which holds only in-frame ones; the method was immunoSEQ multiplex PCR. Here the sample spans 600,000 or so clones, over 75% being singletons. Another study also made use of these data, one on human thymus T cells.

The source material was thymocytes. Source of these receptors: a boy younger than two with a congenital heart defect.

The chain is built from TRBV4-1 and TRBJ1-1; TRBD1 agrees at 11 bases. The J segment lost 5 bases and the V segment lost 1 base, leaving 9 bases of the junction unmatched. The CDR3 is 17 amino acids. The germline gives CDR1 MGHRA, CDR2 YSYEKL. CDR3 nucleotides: TGCGCCAGCAGCCAAGTTCCGGACAGGGGGCGAAGGACTGAAGCTTTCTTT. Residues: CASSQVPDRGRRTEAFF.

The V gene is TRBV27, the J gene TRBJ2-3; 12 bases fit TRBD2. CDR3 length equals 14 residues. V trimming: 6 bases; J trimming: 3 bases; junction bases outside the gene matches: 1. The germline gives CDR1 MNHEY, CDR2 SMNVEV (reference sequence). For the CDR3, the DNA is TGTGCCAGCAGCACTAGCGGGGGGACAGATACGCAGTATTTT. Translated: CASSTSGGTDTQYF.

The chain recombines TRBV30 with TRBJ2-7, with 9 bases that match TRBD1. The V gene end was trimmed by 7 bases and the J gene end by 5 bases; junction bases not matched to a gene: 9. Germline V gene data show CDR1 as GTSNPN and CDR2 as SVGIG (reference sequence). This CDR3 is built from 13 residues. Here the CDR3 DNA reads TGTGCCTCTAGGACAGGGGCTTCCCACGAGCAGTACTTC. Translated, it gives CASRTGASHEQYF.

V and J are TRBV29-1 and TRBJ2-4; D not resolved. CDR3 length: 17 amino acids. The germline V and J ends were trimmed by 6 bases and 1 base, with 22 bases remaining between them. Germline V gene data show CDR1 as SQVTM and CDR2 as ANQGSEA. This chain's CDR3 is CSVLSKRSTYAKNIQYF. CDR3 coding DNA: TGCAGCGTCTTATCCAAGAGGAGTACTTACGCCAAAAACATTCAGTACTTC.

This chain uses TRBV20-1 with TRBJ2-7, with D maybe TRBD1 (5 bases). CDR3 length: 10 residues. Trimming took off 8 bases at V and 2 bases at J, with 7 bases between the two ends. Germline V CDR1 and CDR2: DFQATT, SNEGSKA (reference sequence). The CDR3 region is CSKGTYEQYF. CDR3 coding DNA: TGCAGTAAGGGGACCTACGAGCAGTACTTC.

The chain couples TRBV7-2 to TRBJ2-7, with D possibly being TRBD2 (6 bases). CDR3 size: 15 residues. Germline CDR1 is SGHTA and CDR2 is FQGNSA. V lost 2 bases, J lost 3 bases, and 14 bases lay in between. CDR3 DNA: TGTGCCAGCAGCTTAAGGCGGAAAGCGGGCTACGAGCAGTACTTC. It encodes CASSLRRKAGYEQYF.

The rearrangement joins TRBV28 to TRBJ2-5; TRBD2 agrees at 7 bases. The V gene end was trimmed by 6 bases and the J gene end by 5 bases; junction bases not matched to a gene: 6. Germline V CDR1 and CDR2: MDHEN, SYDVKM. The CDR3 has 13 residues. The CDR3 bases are TGTGCCAGCAGGTTGGGGGGGGTGGAGACCCAGTACTTC. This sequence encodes CASRLGGVETQYF.